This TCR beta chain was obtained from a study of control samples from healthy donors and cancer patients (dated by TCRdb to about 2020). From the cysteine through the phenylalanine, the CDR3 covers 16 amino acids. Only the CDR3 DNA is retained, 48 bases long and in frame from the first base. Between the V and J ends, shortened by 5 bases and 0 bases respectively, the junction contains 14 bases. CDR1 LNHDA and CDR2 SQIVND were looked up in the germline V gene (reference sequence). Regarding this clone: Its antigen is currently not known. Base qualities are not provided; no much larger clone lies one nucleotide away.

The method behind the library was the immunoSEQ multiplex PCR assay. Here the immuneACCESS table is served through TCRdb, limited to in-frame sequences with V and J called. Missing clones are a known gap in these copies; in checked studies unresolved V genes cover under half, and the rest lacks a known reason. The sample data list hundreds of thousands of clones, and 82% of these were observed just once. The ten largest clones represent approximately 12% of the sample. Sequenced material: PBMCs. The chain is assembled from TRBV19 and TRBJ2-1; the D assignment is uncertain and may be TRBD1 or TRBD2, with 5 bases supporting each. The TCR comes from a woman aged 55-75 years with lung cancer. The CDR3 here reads CASSGRDGGSYNEQFF. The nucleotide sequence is TGTGCCAGTAGTGGCCGGGACGGTGGCTCCTACAATGAGCAGTTCTTC.